Each of the 21 T cell receptor beta chains below was sequenced from the same sample in a study of T-cell reconstitution after alpha-beta-depleted transplantation in children. During its preparation, the TCRbeta library received unique molecular identifiers. TCRdb ran MiXCR on the PCR reads and lists one entry per CDR3 protein. Of roughly 350,000 distinct CDR3 sequences listed, 15% to 20% are singletons. Source: PBMCs, mostly from graft donor cells, taken 360 days after TCRalphabeta/CD19-depleted stem cell transplant. The origin of the receptors is a male patient aged 2-9 years who had a stem cell transplant for acute lymphoblastic leukemia, so the T cells may come from the graft donor.

The CDR3, as DNA: TGCGCCAGCAGCCAAGTGCTAGCGGGCACCCTATCCGTCATTCAGTACTTC. Encoded protein: CASSQVLAGTLSVIQYF. The chain combines TRBV4-1 with TRBJ2-4; 8 positions match TRBD2. The CDR3 is 17 amino acids. Germline loops: CDR1 MGHRA, CDR2 YSYEKL. V was clipped by 1 base and J by 9 bases; unmatched bases: 14.

V is TRBV7-8 and J is TRBJ2-7; tentatively, D is TRBD1 (6 bases). The germline CDR1 and CDR2 sequences are SGHVS and FQNEAQ. Trimming shortened V by 7 bases and J by 2 bases, and 21 bases separated the two germline ends. The CDR3 length is 16 residues. The CDR3 sequence: CASTAHRQVEAYEQYF. CDR3 DNA sequence: TGTGCCAGCACAGCCCACCGACAGGTTGAGGCCTACGAGCAGTACTTC.

This clonotype was seen a few times. This chain uses TRBV4-3 with TRBJ2-3; 9 positions match TRBD1. This CDR3 spans 15 amino acids. CDR1 is LGHNA and CDR2 is YSLEER in the germline V gene. Unmatched junction bases numbered 6, after V lost 0 bases and J lost 8 bases. DNA for the CDR3: TGCGCCAGCAGCCAAGACCGGGGACAGGGACGTACGCAGTATTTT. Residues: CASSQDRGQGRTQYF.

This clonotype was recorded at least ten times. The genes are TRBV28 and TRBJ1-5; the D gene is possibly TRBD1 (5 bases). The CDR3 spans 16 residues. The V and J ends lost 6 bases and 3 bases respectively, with 18 bases between them. Germline V gives CDR1 MDHEN, CDR2 SYDVKM. This CDR3 reads CASSTNQGAPNQPQHF. The CDR3 coding sequence is TGTGCCAGCAGCACGAACCAAGGGGCACCCAATCAGCCCCAGCATTTT. The full variable domain, in which reference TRBV28 and TRBJ1-5 provide the parts outside the CDR3, is DVKVTQSSRYLVKRTGEKVFLECVQDMDHENMFWYRQDPGLGLRLIYFSYDVKMKEKGDIPEGYSVSREKKERFSLILESASTNQTSMYLCASSTNQGAPNQPQHFGDGTRLSIL.

V usage is TRBV5-1 and J usage is TRBJ2-7; D is ambiguous. Deletions cut 0 bases from V and 4 bases from J, with 8 bases between. The germline V gene encodes CDR1 SGHRS and CDR2 YFSETQ. The length of the CDR3 is 13 residues. The CDR3 is CASSLEDVYEQYF. The CDR3 nucleotides are TGCGCCAGCAGCTTGGAGGATGTGTACGAGCAGTACTTC.

The V gene is TRBV15, the J gene TRBJ2-3; maybe TRBD2 (6 bases). The length of the CDR3 is 16 residues. V was cut by 1 base and J by 2 bases, with 13 bases left in between. Per the germline V gene, CDR1 is LNHNV and CDR2 is YYDKDF (reference sequence). The CDR3 region is CATSRGISGSTDTQYF. In nucleotides, the CDR3 is TGTGCCACCAGCAGAGGTATTAGCGGCTCCACAGATACGCAGTATTTT.

The rearrangement uses TRBV2 and TRBJ2-1; 8 bases fit TRBD2. Germline V gene sequence: CDR1 SNHLY, CDR2 FYNNEI. With 5 bases clipped from V and 10 bases from J, the junction kept 13 bases outside the gene matches. The CDR3 runs 15 residues. CDR3 sequence: CASSLESGSRGEQFF. In nucleotides, the CDR3 is TGTGCCAGCAGTTTAGAAAGCGGGAGCCGCGGGGAGCAGTTCTTC. Drawing the rest from reference TRBV2 and TRBJ2-1, the complete variable domain is EPEVTQTPSHQVTQMGQEVILRCVPISNHLYFYWYRQILGQKVEFLVSFYNNEISEKSEIFDDQFSVERPDGSNFTLKIRSTKLEDSAMYFCASSLESGSRGEQFFGPGTRLTVL.

In this sample, this clonotype turned up many times. This chain links TRBV7-9 with TRBJ2-7; TRBD2 matches 11 bases. This CDR3 spans 15 amino acids. Germline CDR1 is SEHNR and CDR2 is FQNEAQ (reference sequence). J gave up 3 bases and V 4 bases, and 5 bases lay outside the gene matches. DNA for the CDR3: TGTGCCAGCAGCTCTTCCGGGACTAGCGGCTACGAGCAGTACTTC. Its protein product is CASSSSGTSGYEQYF.

This clonotype was picked up a small number of times. This sequence joins TRBV28 and TRBJ2-7; TRBD2 agrees at 13 bases. This CDR3 comprises 15 residues. Germline values: CDR1 MDHEN, CDR2 SYDVKM. Germline trimming cut 5 bases from V and 3 bases from J; bases unmatched to any gene: 4. CDR3 bases: TGTGCCAGCAGTCCAGGGACTAGCGGGAACTACGAGCAGTACTTC. Its protein is CASSPGTSGNYEQYF.

This clonotype was recorded a few times. The rearrangement links TRBV20-1 to TRBJ2-3; D might be TRBD1 (6 bases). Trimming took off 0 bases at V and 2 bases at J, with 12 bases between the two ends. This CDR3 has 15 amino acids. The germline V gene has CDR1 DFQATT and CDR2 SNEGSKA (reference sequence). The CDR3 nucleotides are TGCAGTGCTAGAGAGGGGGCCGACACCACAGATACGCAGTATTTT. This codes for CSAREGADTTDTQYF.

DNA of the CDR3: TGTGCCAGCAGCTTACTAGGGGACCCCTCCTACGAGCAGTACTTC. This sequence encodes CASSLLGDPSYEQYF. The rearrangement uses TRBV3-1 and TRBJ2-7, with D perhaps assigned TRBD1 or TRBD2 (5 bases each). The ends were cut back, 5 bases at V and 0 bases at J, with 14 bases in the middle. CDR3 length: 15 residues. The germline V gene encodes CDR1 LGHDT and CDR2 YNNKEL (reference sequence).

The genes are TRBV4-1 and TRBJ2-7; perhaps TRBD1 as D (6 bases). V lost 0 bases, J lost 5 bases, and 14 bases lay in between. The germline V gene encodes CDR1 MGHRA and CDR2 YSYEKL. The CDR3 runs 15 residues. The CDR3 reads CASSQEGRGSNEQYF. CDR3 nucleotide sequence: TGCGCCAGCAGCCAAGAGGGCAGGGGAAGCAACGAGCAGTACTTC.

The chain carries TRBV18 and TRBJ1-6; 10 nucleotides agree with TRBD1. The CDR3 sequence is 20 residues long. Germline V CDR1 and CDR2: KGHSH, LQKENI. V shed 3 bases and J 0 bases; nucleotides not matched to a gene: 11. This chain's CDR3 is CASSPLRDRGLSSYNSPLHF. For the CDR3, the DNA is TGTGCCAGCTCACCCCTCCGGGACAGGGGCCTCAGCTCCTATAATTCACCCCTCCACTTT.

This clonotype was counted at least ten times. V usage is TRBV12-3 or TRBV12-4 and J usage is TRBJ2-7; unclear D gene. This CDR3 comprises 13 residues. V lost 8 bases and J lost 3, with 14 bases in between. The CDR3 DNA sequence: TGTGCCAGCGGGCCCCGGTCGAACTACGAGCAGTACTTC. Its translation is CASGPRSNYEQYF.

The table lists this clonotype with a few counts. The V and J genes are TRBV6-5 and TRBJ2-7, with a tentative D call TRBD2 (5 bases). Germline CDR1 is MNHEY and CDR2 is SVGAGI. The CDR3 runs 18 residues. V was shortened by 2 bases and J by 0 bases, with 20 bases between the two germline ends. The chain's CDR3 is CASSYKAPTGISSYEQYF. CDR3 in DNA: TGTGCCAGCAGTTACAAGGCTCCGACCGGGATCAGCTCCTACGAGCAGTACTTC.

V and J are TRBV12-3 or TRBV12-4 and TRBJ1-1; 8 nucleotides agree with TRBD1. V was pared by 2 bases and J by 7 bases, with 3 bases of the junction left unmatched. The CDR3 sequence is 13 residues long. CDR3 residues: CASSLRGTGEAFF. The CDR3 DNA sequence: TGTGCCAGCAGTTTACGGGGGACAGGTGAAGCTTTCTTT.

This clonotype was seen repeatedly, ten times or more. The chain links TRBV10-3 to TRBJ2-7; D tentatively reads TRBD1 or TRBD2 (6 bases each). The germline V gene has CDR1 ENHRY and CDR2 SYGVKD. The CDR3 runs 13 residues. Trimming cost V 0 bases and J 5 bases, with 8 bases left between them. CDR3: CAISESRGDEQYF. The CDR3 region has the DNA TGTGCCATCAGTGAGTCGAGGGGGGACGAGCAGTACTTC.

This chain joins TRBV7-3 and TRBJ2-1, with a weak D call TRBD2 (5 bases). V lost 4 bases to trimming and J lost 0 bases, with 10 bases between them. Germline CDR1 reads SGHTA; CDR2 reads FQGTGA. The CDR3 length is 15 residues. The CDR3 DNA is TGTGCCAGCAGCTCTGGGGAGAGCTCCTACAATGAGCAGTTCTTC. It specifies CASSSGESSYNEQFF.

This chain joins TRBV10-2 and TRBJ1-5, with 9 positions matching TRBD1. The V segment lost 4 bases and the J segment 6 bases; nucleotides outside the gene matches: 7. CDR1 WSHSY and CDR2 SAAADI come from the germline V gene. The CDR3 extends over 15 amino acids. CDR3 protein: CASSVSGQGRQPQHF. CDR3 bases: TGCGCCAGCAGTGTGTCGGGACAGGGACGTCAGCCCCAGCATTTT.

This clonotype has ten or more counts. This chain uses TRBV27 with TRBJ2-5; D is undetermined. V gave up 2 bases and J gave up 5 bases, with 9 bases separating them. The germline gives CDR1 MNHEY, CDR2 SMNVEV (reference sequence). There are 13 residues in the CDR3. The CDR3 sequence is CASSLGWGETQYF. CDR3 nucleotide sequence: TGTGCCAGCAGTTTAGGGTGGGGTGAGACCCAGTACTTC.

In its sample, this clonotype was seen a few times. The chain combines TRBV12-3 or TRBV12-4 with TRBJ1-1; D is unclear. The V end lost 5 bases, the J end lost 2 bases, and 12 bases lay between the germline ends. The CDR3 has 14 residues. CDR3 sequence (DNA): TGTGCCAGCAGTCACCGTCGATTAAACACTGAAGCTTTCTTT. It translates to CASSHRRLNTEAFF.